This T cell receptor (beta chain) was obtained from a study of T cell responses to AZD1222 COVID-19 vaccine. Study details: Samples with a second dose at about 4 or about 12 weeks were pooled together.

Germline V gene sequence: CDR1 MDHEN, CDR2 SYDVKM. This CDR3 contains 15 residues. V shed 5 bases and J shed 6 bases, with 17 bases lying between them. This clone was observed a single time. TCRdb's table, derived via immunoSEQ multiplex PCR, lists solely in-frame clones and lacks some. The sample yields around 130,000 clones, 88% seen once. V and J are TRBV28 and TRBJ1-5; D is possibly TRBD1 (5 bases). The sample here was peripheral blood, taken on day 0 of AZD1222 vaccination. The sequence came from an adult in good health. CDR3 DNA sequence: TGTGCCAGCAGTCAGGGACTCCTGGGGGGTCAGCCCCAGCATTTT. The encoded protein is CASSQGLLGGQPQHF.